This T cell receptor (beta chain) was obtained from a study of T cells and Merkel cell carcinoma outcomes. As concerns this clone: Antigen unknown.

TCRdb's copy holds only in-frame clones and misses some; the assay was immunoSEQ multiplex PCR. Among some 6,000 clones listed, 70% to 75% were seen once. Overall study findings and caveats: Repertoire plus T-cell density reportedly predicted Merkel cell carcinoma outcomes.

The material sequenced was tumor tissue from Merkel cell carcinoma. This sequence originates from a human donor with Merkel cell carcinoma. Some clones in this sample may be carry-over from other donors' samples.

This CDR3 is CASSYRGTEQYF. In DNA, the CDR3 is TGTGCCAGCAGTTACCGGGGAACCGAGCAGTACTTC. The V and J genes are TRBV6-5 and TRBJ2-7, with D possibly matching TRBD2 (5 bases). Trimming left V 2 bases short and J 6 bases short, with 8 bases between. The CDR3 is 12 amino acids. Germline CDR1 reads MNHEY; CDR2 reads SVGAGI.